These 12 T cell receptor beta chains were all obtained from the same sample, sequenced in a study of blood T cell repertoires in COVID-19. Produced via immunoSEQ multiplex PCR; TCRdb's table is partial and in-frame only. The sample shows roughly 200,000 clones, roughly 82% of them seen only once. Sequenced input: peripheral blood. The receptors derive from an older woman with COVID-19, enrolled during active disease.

This CDR3 is CASSLRLAGAAQYF. The CDR3 DNA follows: TGTGCCAGCAGCTTAAGGCTAGCGGGAGCGGCGCAGTATTTT. This chain uses TRBV7-2 with TRBJ2-3; 10 nucleotides align to TRBD2. The CDR3 spans 14 residues. V was pared by 2 bases and J by 10 bases, with 6 bases of the junction left unmatched. Germline V gene data show CDR1 as SGHTA and CDR2 as FQGNSA.

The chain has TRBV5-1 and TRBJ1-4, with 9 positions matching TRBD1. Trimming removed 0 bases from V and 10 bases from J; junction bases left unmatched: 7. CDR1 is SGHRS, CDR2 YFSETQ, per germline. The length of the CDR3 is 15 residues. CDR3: CASSLGDRGDGKLFF. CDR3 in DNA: TGCGCCAGCAGCTTGGGCGACAGGGGGGACGGAAAACTGTTTTTT.

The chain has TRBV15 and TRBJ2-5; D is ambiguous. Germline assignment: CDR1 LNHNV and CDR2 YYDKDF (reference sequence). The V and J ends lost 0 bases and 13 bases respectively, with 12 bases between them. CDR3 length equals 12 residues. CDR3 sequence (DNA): TGTGCCACCAGCAGAGATGAGGCCCCCCCGTACTTC. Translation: CATSRDEAPPYF.

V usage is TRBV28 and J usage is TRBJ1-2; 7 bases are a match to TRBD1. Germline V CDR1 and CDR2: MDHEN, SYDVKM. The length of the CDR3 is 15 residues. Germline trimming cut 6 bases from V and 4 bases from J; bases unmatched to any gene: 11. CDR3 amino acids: CASSPTTGRSYGYTF. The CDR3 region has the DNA TGTGCCAGCAGCCCGACGACAGGGCGATCCTATGGCTACACCTTC.

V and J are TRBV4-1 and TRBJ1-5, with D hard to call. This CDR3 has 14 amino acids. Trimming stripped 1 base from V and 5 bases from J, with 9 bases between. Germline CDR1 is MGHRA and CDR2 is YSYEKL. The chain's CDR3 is CASSQGRFDQPQHF. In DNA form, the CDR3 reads TGCGCCAGCAGCCAAGGGAGGTTCGATCAGCCCCAGCATTTT.

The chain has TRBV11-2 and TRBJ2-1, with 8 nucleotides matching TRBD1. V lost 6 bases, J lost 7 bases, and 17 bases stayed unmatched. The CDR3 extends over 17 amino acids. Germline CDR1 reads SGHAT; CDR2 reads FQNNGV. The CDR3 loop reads CASRSPPRDRSFNEQFF. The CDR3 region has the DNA TGTGCCAGCAGGTCTCCCCCCCGGGACAGGTCATTTAATGAGCAGTTCTTC.

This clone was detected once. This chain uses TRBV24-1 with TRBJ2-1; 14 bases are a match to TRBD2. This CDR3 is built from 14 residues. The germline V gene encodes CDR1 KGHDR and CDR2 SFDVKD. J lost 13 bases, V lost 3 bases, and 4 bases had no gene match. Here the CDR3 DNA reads TGTGCCACCAGTGATGGACTAGCGGGAGGACCTCAGTTCTTC. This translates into CATSDGLAGGPQFF.

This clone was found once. Written as DNA, the CDR3 is TGTGCCAGCAGCTTCGGGACTAGCGGGGAGACCCAGTACTTC. The encoded protein is CASSFGTSGETQYF. The chain joins TRBV7-3 to TRBJ2-5; 12 bases are a match to TRBD2. This CDR3 contains 14 residues. Germline V lookup: CDR1 SGHTA, CDR2 FQGTGA. V gave up 3 bases and J gave up 5 bases; unmatched junction bases: 1.

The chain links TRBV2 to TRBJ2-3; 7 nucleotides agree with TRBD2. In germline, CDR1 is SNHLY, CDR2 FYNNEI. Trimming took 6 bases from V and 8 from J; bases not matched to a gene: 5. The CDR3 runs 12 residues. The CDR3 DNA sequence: TGTGCCAGCAGGGGCGGGAGCAGTACGCAGTATTTT. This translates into CASRGGSSTQYF. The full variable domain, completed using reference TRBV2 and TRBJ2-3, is EPEVTQTPSHQVTQMGQEVILRCVPISNHLYFYWYRQILGQKVEFLVSFYNNEISEKSEIFDDQFSVERPDGSNFTLKIRSTKLEDSAMYFCASRGGSSTQYFGPGTRLTVL.

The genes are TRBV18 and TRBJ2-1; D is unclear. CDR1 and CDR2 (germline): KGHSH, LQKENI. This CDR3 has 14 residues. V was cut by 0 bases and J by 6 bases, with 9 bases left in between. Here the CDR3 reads CASSPPTSPNEQFF. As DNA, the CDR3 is TGTGCCAGCTCACCACCAACGAGCCCCAATGAGCAGTTCTTC.

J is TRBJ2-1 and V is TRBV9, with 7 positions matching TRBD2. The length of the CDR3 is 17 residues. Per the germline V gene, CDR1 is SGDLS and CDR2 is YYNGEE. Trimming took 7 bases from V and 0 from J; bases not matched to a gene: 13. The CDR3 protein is CASQTGGGVSSYNEQFF. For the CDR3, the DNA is TGTGCCAGCCAGACGGGAGGCGGGGTGAGCTCCTACAATGAGCAGTTCTTC.

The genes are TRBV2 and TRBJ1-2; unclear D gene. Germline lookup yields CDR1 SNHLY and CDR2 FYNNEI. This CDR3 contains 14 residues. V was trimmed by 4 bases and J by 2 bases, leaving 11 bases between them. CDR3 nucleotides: TGTGCCAGCAGTGTTAGGACTTCAAACTATGGCTACACCTTC. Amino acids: CASSVRTSNYGYTF.